This T cell receptor (beta chain) stems from a study of blood T cell repertoires in COVID-19. Study-level background: Samples of COVID-19 (acute and convalescent) were obtained from the United States, Italy and Spain. Sources were T cells, B-cell-depleted T cells, or PBMCs; the material itself was cDNA or gDNA.

Per the original data handling: Reference gene primers were amplified, and this amplification served to estimate nucleated cell counts. Libraries were prepared by immunoSEQ multiplex PCR; TCRdb keeps only in-frame clonotypes and omits some of them. V, J and clone size were drawn from that table, and D and trimming were deduced from the DNA. The table shows about 130,000 clones, with 84% occurring only once. From germline, CDR1 is MGHRA and CDR2 YSYEKL. With V trimmed by 4 bases and J by 0 bases, 13 bases remained unmatched. This CDR3 spans 18 amino acids. This chain uses TRBV4-1 with TRBJ2-3; 7 nucleotides match TRBD2. Sequencing was done on a sample of peripheral blood. This TCR was sampled from a human donor in a cohort sampled during active COVID-19. The CDR3 nucleotides read TGCGCCAGCAGCCCGGTGTTCGGCGGGGGAGGTAGCACAGATACGCAGTATTTT. As protein: CASSPVFGGGGSTDTQYF.